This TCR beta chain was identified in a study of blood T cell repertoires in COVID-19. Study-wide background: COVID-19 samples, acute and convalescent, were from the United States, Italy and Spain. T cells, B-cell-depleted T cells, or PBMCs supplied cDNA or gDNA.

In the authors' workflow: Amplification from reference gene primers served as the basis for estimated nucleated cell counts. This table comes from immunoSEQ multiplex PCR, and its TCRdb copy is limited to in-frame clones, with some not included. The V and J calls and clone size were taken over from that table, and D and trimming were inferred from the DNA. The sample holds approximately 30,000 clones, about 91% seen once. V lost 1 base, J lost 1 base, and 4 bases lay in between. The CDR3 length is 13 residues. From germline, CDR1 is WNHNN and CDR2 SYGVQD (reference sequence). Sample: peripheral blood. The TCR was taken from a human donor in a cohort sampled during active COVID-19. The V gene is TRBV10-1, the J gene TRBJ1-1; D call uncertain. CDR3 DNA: TGCGCCAGCAGTGAGTGGCAGAACACTGAAGCTTTCTTT. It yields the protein CASSEWQNTEAFF.